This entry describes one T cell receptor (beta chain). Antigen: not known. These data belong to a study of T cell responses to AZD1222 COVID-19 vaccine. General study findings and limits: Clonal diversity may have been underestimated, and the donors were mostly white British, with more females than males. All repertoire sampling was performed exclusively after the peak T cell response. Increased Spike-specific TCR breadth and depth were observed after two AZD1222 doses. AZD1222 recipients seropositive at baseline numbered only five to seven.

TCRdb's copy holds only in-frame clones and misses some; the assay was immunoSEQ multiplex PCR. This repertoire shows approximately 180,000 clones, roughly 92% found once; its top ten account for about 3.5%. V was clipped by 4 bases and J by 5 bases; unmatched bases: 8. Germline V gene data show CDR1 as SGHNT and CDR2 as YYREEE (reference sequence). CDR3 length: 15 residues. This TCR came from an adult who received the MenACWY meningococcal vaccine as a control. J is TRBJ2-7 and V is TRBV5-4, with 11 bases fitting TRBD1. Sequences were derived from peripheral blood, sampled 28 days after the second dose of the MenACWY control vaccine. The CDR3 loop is CASSPPGQGVHEQYF. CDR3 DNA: TGTGCCAGCAGCCCCCCGGGACAGGGGGTCCACGAGCAGTACTTC.